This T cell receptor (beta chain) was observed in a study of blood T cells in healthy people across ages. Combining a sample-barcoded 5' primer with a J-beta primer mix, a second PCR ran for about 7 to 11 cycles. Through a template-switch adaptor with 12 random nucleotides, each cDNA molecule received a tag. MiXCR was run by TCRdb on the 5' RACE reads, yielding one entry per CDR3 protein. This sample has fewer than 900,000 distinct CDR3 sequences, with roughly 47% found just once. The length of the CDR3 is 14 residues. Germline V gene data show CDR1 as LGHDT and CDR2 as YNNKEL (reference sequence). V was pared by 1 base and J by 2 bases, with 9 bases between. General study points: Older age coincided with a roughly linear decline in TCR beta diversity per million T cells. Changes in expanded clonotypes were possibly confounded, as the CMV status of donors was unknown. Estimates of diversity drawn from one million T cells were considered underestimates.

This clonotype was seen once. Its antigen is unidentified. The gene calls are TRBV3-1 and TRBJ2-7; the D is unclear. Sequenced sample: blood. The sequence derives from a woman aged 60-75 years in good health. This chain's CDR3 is CASSQVKVPYEQYF. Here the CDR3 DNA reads TGTGCCAGCAGCCAAGTCAAGGTCCCCTACGAGCAGTACTTC.